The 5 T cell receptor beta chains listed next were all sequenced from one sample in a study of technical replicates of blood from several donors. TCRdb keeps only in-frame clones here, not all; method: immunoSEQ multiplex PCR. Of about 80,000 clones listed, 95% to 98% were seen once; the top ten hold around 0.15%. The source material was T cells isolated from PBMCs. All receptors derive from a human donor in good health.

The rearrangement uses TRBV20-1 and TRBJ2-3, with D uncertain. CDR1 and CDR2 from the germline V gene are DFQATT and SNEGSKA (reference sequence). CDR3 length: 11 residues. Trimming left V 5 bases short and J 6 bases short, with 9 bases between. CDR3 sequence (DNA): TGCAGTGCTGCCAACAGCGATACGCAGTATTTT. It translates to CSAANSDTQYF.

The CDR3 coding sequence is TGTGCCAGCAGCTTAGCGCTTCAGGGGAACTATGGCTACACCTTC. Translated, it gives CASSLALQGNYGYTF. The genes are TRBV7-2 and TRBJ1-2, with D perhaps TRBD1 (6 bases). Germline V gives CDR1 SGHTA, CDR2 FQGNSA. V was clipped by 0 bases and J by 2 bases, with 10 bases between them. There are 15 residues in the CDR3.

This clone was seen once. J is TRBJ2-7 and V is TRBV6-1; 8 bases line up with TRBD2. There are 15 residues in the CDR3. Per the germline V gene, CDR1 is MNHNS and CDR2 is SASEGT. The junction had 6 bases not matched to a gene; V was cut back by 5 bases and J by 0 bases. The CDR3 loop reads CASSWGGRSSYEQYF. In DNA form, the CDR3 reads TGTGCCAGCAGTTGGGGCGGGAGGAGCTCCTACGAGCAGTACTTC.

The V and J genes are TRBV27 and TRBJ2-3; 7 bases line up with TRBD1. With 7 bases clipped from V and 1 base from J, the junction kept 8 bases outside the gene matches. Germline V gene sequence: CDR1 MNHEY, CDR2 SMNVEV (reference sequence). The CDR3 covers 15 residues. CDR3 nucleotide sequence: TGTGCCAGCATCTTGAAAGGGGGCGGCACAGATACGCAGTATTTT. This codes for CASILKGGGTDTQYF.

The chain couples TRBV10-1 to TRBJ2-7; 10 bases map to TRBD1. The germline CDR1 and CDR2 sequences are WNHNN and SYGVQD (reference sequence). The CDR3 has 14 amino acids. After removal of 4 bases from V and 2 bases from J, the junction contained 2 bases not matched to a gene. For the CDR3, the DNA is TGCGCCAGCAGTGTGGGGACAGGGGCCTACGAGCAGTACTTC. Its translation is CASSVGTGAYEQYF.